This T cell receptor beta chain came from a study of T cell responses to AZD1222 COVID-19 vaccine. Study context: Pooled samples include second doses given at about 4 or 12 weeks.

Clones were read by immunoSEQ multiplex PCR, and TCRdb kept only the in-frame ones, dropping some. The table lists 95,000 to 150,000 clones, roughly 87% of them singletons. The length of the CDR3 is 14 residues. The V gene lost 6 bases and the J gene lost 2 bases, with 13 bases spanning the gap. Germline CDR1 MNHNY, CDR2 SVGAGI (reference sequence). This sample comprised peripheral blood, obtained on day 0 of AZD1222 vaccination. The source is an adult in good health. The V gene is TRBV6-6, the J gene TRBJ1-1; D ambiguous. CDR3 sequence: CASRPPTDNTEAFF. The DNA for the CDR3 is TGTGCCAGCAGACCCCCGACGGATAACACTGAAGCTTTCTTT.